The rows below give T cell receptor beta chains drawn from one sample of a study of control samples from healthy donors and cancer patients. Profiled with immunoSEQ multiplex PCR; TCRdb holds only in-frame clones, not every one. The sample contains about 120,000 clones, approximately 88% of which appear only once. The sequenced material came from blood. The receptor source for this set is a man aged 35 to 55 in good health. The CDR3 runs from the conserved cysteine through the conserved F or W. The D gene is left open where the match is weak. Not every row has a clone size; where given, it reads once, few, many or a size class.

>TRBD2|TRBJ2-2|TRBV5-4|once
CASSIGLAGATNTGELFF
TGTGCCAGCAGCATCGGACTAGCGGGGGCCACGAACACCGGGGAGCTGTTTTTT
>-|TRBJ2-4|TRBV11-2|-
CASSLQPGLAKNIQYF
TGTGCCAGCAGCCTCCAGCCCGGACTAGCCAAAAACATTCAGTACTTC
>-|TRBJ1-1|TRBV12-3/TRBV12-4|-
CASRLDTYTEAFF
TGTGCCAGCAGACTTGACACCTACACTGAAGCTTTCTTT
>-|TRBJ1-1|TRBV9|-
CASSLQPGHNTEAFF
TGTGCCAGCAGCTTACAACCGGGACACAACACTGAAGCTTTCTTT
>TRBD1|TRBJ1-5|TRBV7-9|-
CASSLGQGGQPQHF
TGTGCCAGCAGCTTAGGACAGGGAGGTCAGCCCCAGCATTTT
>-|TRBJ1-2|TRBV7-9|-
CASSLAGDYGYTF
TGTGCCAGCAGCTTAGCAGGGGACTATGGCTACACCTTC
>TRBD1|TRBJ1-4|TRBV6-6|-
CASSRQGAQTNEKLFF
TGTGCCAGCAGCCGACAGGGGGCGCAAACTAATGAAAAACTGTTTTTT
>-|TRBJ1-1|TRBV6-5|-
CASILGGGTEAFF
TGTGCCAGCATCCTCGGGGGGGGCACTGAAGCTTTCTTT
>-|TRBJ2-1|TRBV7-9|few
CASSPLSYNEQFF
TGTGCCAGCAGCCCCCTCTCCTACAATGAGCAGTTCTTC
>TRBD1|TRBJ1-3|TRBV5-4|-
CASSLSGTGTGNTIYF
TGTGCCAGCAGCTTATCCGGGACAGGGACAGGAAACACCATATATTTT
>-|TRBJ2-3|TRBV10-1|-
CASSEFRVTDTQYF
TGCGCCAGCAGTGAGTTTCGGGTCACAGATACGCAGTATTTT
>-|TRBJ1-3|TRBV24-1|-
CATSPSGAGNTIYF
TGTGCCACCAGTCCGTCAGGGGCTGGAAACACCATATATTTT
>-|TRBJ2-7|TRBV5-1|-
CASSPDTQVREQYF
TGCGCCAGCAGCCCCGACACCCAGGTGAGGGAGCAGTACTTC
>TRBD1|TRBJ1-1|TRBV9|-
CASSPRDRPNTEAFF
TGTGCCAGCAGCCCCAGGGACAGACCGAACACTGAAGCTTTCTTT
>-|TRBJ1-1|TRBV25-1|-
CASTRGNTEAFF
TGTGCCAGCACCAGGGGGAACACTGAAGCTTTCTTT
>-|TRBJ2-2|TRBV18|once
CASSPSGQGGTGELFF
TGTGCCAGCTCACCATCCGGACAGGGAGGGACCGGGGAGCTGTTTTTT
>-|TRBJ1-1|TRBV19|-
CASSIPGGVRTEAFF
TGTGCCAGTAGTATCCCGGGAGGCGTCCGGACTGAAGCTTTCTTT
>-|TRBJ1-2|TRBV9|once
CASSVLSGANYGYTF
TGTGCCAGCAGCGTACTCTCGGGGGCGAACTATGGCTACACCTTC
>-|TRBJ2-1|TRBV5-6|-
CASTLPGVEDNEQFF
TGTGCCAGCACCCTCCCCGGGGTAGAAGACAATGAGCAGTTCTTC
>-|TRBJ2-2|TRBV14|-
CASSQVLRTGELFF
TGTGCCAGCAGCCAAGTCCTGCGGACCGGGGAGCTGTTTTTT
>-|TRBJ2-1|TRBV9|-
CASSADGTPTNEQFF
TGTGCCAGCAGCGCAGATGGGACCCCGACCAATGAGCAGTTCTTC
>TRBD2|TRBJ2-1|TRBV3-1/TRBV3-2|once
CASSQVVSGGGNEQFF
TGTGCCAGCAGCCAAGTGGTAAGCGGGGGAGGCAATGAGCAGTTCTTC
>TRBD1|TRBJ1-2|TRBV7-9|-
CASSFRDRVRANYGYTF
TGTGCCAGCAGCTTCCGGGACAGGGTTAGGGCTAACTATGGCTACACCTTC
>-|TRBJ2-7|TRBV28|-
CASSSLGVPNEQYF
TGTGCCAGCAGTTCGTTGGGGGTCCCAAACGAGCAGTACTTC
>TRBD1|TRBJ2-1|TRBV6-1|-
CASSEWGQGSYNEQFF
TGTGCCAGCAGTGAATGGGGACAGGGATCCTACAATGAGCAGTTCTTC
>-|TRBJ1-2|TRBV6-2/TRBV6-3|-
CASSGGFYGYTF
TGTGCCAGCAGTGGGGGGTTTTATGGCTACACCTTC
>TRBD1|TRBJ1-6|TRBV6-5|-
CASMRDRANSPLHF
TGTGCCAGCATGAGGGACAGGGCTAATTCACCCCTCCACTTT
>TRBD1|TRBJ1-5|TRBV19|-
CASSILEGAIHQPQHF
TGTGCCAGTAGTATTTTGGAGGGGGCTATCCATCAGCCCCAGCATTTT
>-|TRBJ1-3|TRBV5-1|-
CASSLGYRASGNTIYF
TGCGCCAGCAGCTTGGGTTACAGAGCCTCTGGAAACACCATATATTTT
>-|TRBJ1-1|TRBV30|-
CAWSDGNTEAFF
TGTGCCTGGAGTGACGGGAACACTGAAGCTTTCTTT
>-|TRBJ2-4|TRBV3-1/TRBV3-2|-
CASSQVWDSQNIQYF
TGTGCCAGCAGCCAAGTTTGGGACTCCCAAAACATTCAGTACTTC